These T cell receptor beta chains were read from a single sample in a study of shared clonotypes between healthy human individuals. TCRdb's copy holds only in-frame clones and misses some; the assay was immunoSEQ multiplex PCR. The table lists roughly 720,000 clones, 90% of them singletons, with more than 30% in the top ten. Sequenced input: memory CD8+ T cells from PBMCs. The receptors shown here come from a man between 18 and 29 years old in good health. Some clones in this sample may be carry-over from other donors' samples. The CDR3 runs from the conserved cysteine through the conserved F or W. The D gene is left open where the match is weak. Expanded clones are given a class, and other clones once, few, many or no size at all.

J | D | V | size | DNA | CDR3
TRBJ2-1 | . | TRBV2 | . | TGTGCCAGCAGTGCGAGGACAGCCACACAAATCTACAATGAGCAGTTCTTC | CASSARTATQIYNEQFF
TRBJ2-3 | TRBD1 | TRBV6-5 | . | TGTGCCAGCAGTACAACAGGGGGCACAGATACGCAGTATTTT | CASSTTGGTDTQYF
TRBJ1-5 | . | TRBV6-5 | . | TGTGCCAGCTATGGGGGGGGCAATCAGCCCCAGCATTTT | CASYGGGNQPQHF
TRBJ2-5 | TRBD2 | TRBV7-9 | . | TGTGCCAGCAGCTTTTCTAGCGGGAGACACCAAGAGACCCAGTACTTC | CASSFSSGRHQETQYF
TRBJ2-4 | . | TRBV10-1 | once | TGCGCCAGCAGTGAGGGTCAGGGAGGAAACATTCAGTACTTC | CASSEGQGGNIQYF
TRBJ1-2 | . | TRBV28 | . | TGTGCCAGCAGACGAATGGGGGCGGTCTATGGCTACACCTTC | CASRRMGAVYGYTF
TRBJ2-1 | TRBD1 | TRBV5-4 | . | TGTGCCAGCAGCACGGACAGGGCCTACAATGAGCAGTTCTTC | CASSTDRAYNEQFF
TRBJ2-6 | . | TRBV27 | . | TGTGCCAGCAGCAGCCGGTCTGGGGCCAACGTCCTGACTTTC | CASSSRSGANVLTF
TRBJ1-2 | . | TRBV5-6 | . | TGTGCCAGCAGCTTGGGTCGGGGGAGCTACACCTTC | CASSLGRGSYTF
TRBJ2-1 | TRBD2 | TRBV9 | . | TGTGCCAGCAGCGCCCCGCTTAGCGGGAGTACCGGCTCCTACAATGAGCAGTTCTTC | CASSAPLSGSTGSYNEQFF
TRBJ1-1 | TRBD1 | TRBV19 | . | TGTGCCAGTAGCCGGGACAGCGTAACGGGGGGCAACACTGAAGCTTTCTTT | CASSRDSVTGGNTEAFF
TRBJ2-7 | TRBD1 | TRBV29-1 | . | TGCAGCGTTGCCCCTCCCGTGAGACAGGGGCCATTCTACGAGCAGTACTTC | CSVAPPVRQGPFYEQYF
TRBJ2-7 | . | TRBV7-9 | . | TGTGCCAGCAGCTCAGGACTCCGGGCCTACGAGCAGTACTTC | CASSSGLRAYEQYF
TRBJ1-1 | . | TRBV27 | . | TGTGCCAGCAGGGATAGGGGCAGCACTGAAGCTTTCTTT | CASRDRGSTEAFF
TRBJ1-2 | TRBD1 | TRBV5-4 | . | TGTGCCAGCAGCGAGGGGGCGCCAATTGGTTCTTACGGCTACACCTTC | CASSEGAPIGSYGYTF
TRBJ2-5 | TRBD2 | TRBV28 | . | TGTGCCAGCAGTCCGCCGGGACTAGCGGGAGAAGAGACCCAGTACTTC | CASSPPGLAGEETQYF
TRBJ2-3 | . | TRBV28 | . | TGTGCCAGCAGTTTAGGTCCGTATTCTAGCACAGATACGCAGTATTTT | CASSLGPYSSTDTQYF
TRBJ1-5 | . | TRBV28 | . | TGTGCCAGCAGTTTGGGGGTTCGGAATCAGCCCCAGCATTTT | CASSLGVRNQPQHF
TRBJ2-2 | TRBD2 | TRBV28 | . | TGTGCCAGCAGAAGCGGGGGAGGGGCGCGGGACACCGGGGAGCTGTTTTTT | CASRSGGGARDTGELFF
TRBJ2-7 | . | TRBV9 | . | TGTGCCAGCAGCGACGGACCTTACGAGCAGTACTTC | CASSDGPYEQYF
TRBJ2-6 | . | TRBV2 | . | TGTGCCAGCTGGAGGGGCTCTGGGGCCAACGTCCTGACTTTC | CASWRGSGANVLTF
TRBJ1-5 | . | TRBV21-1 | . | TGTGCCAGCAGTCCGAAGCAAAGGACGGATCAGCCCCAGCATTTT | CASSPKQRTDQPQHF
TRBJ2-7 | . | TRBV27 | . | TGTGCCACCTCCCTCGGGACTCTAGGCTACGAGCAGTACTTC | CATSLGTLGYEQYF
TRBJ2-1 | . | TRBV7-6 | . | TGTGCCAGCAGCGAATTTACCCACAATGAGCAGTTCTTC | CASSEFTHNEQFF
TRBJ2-5 | TRBD2 | TRBV9 | few | TGTGCCAGCAGCGGAGGGACTAGCGGACTCGGGGAGACCCAGTACTTC | CASSGGTSGLGETQYF
TRBJ1-2 | . | TRBV9 | . | TGTGCCAGCAGCCCCCAGGGTGGAAAACCCAACTATGGCTACACCTTC | CASSPQGGKPNYGYTF